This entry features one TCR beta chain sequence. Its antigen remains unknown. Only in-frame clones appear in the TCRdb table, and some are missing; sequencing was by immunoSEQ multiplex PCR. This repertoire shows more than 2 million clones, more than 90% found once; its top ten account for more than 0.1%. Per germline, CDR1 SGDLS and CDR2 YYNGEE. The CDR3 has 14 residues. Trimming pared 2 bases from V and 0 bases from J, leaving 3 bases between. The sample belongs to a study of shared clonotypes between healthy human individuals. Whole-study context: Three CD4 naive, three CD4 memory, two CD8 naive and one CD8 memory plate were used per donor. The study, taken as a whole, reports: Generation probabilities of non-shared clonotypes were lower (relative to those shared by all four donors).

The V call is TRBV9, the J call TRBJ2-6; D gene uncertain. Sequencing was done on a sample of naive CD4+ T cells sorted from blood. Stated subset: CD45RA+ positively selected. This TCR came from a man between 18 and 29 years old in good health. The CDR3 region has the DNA TGTGCCAGCAGCGTCAACTCTGGGGCCAACGTCCTGACTTTC. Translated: CASSVNSGANVLTF.